The subject of this entry is one TCR beta chain. The table lists this clonotype with many counts. Its antigen remains undetermined. No much larger clonotype is one base removed from it; base qualities were not supplied. There are 14 amino acids in the CDR3, from cysteine to phenylalanine inclusive. The only DNA kept is the CDR3, 42 bases in frame from the first base. Compared with germline, V lacks 3 bases and J lacks 7 bases; bases without a gene match: 4. Taken from the germline V gene, the CDR1 and CDR2 loops are KGHDR and SFDVKD. The instrument given in TCRdb is Illumina HiSeq 2500. TCR beta libraries were prepared by quantitative 5'-RACE with molecular barcodes. The original methods were these. A new computational method based on a probabilistic model of VDJ rearrangement was used to identify disease-linked TCR variants. TCRdb reprocessing: public reads trimmed at Q25 with fastp, clones called with MiXCR, in-frame beta chains kept. Entries that share a CDR3 protein sequence are merged under the most common genes and DNA. Clone size and V and J calls follow TCRdb, not the original study. Across this sample there are about 800,000 distinct CDR3 sequences, with roughly 10% seen only once. The ten most abundant clones make up approximately 0.51% of the sample.

The source of the sample is a study of CD8 T cells in ankylosing spondylitis (dated by TCRdb to about 2017). General notes on the study: The study profiled T cell receptor beta repertoires in healthy donors and ankylosing spondylitis patients to find disease-linked TCR variants. The full study cohort comprised 20 to 30 ankylosing spondylitis patients and about a hundred healthy donors. Peripheral blood samples were taken, and synovial fluid was additionally collected from ankylosing spondylitis patients.

Overall results and qualifications from the work: The disease-linked clones showed a CD8+ phenotype and occurred at relatively low frequencies in peripheral blood. Blood from ankylosing spondylitis patients appeared to be characterized by a TCR beta motif composed of roughly eight highly homologous amino acid variants. The disease-linked clones were reported to be significantly enriched in matched synovial fluid samples from ankylosing spondylitis patients. Some motif variants were previously reported in synovial fluid and blood of reactive arthritis patients, suggesting common disease-initiation mechanisms.

The clonotype originates from a male donor with ankylosing spondylitis. The chain is encoded by TRBV24-1 joined to TRBJ2-1; 8 bases in the middle match TRBD2. Sequenced input: blood, either unsorted or a sorted T cell fraction (not recorded which). This receptor has the CDR3 CATSDERELNEQFF. The DNA sequence reads TGTGCCACCAGTGATGAGCGGGAGCTGAATGAGCAGTTCTTC.